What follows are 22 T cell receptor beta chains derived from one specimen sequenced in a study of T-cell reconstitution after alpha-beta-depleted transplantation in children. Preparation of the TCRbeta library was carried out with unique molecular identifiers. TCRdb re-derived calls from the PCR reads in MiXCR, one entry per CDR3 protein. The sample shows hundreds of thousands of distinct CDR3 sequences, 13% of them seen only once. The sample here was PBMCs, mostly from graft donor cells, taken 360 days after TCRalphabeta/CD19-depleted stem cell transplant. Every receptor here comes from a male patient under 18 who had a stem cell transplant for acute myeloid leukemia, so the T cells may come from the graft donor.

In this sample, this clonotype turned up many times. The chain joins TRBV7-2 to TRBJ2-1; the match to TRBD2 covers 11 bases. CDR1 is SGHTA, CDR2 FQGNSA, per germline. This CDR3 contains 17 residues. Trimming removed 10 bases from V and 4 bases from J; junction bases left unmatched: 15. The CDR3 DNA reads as TGTGCCACCCTCCGACTAGCGGGAATCAAAAAATACAATGAGCAGTTCTTC. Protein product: CATLRLAGIKKYNEQFF.

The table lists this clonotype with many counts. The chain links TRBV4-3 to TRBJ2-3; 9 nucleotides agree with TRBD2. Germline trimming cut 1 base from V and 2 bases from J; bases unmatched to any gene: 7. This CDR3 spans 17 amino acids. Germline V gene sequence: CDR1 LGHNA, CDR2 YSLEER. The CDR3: CASSQVLGLAITDTQYF. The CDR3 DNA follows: TGCGCCAGCAGCCAAGTCCTAGGACTAGCGATCACAGATACGCAGTATTTT.

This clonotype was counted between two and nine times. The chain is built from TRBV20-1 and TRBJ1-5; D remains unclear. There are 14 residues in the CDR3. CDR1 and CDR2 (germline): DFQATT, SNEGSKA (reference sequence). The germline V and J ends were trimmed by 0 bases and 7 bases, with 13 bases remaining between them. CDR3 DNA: TGCAGTGCTAGAGAGCGAGCGAGGGAACAGCCCCAGCATTTT. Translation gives CSARERAREQPQHF.

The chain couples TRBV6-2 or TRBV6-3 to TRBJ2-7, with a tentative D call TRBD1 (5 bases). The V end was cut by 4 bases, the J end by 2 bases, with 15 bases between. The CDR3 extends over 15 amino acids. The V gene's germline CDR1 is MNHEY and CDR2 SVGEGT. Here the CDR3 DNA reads TGTGCCAGCAGTTCATCCCCCACAGGAACCTACGAGCAGTACTTC. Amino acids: CASSSSPTGTYEQYF.

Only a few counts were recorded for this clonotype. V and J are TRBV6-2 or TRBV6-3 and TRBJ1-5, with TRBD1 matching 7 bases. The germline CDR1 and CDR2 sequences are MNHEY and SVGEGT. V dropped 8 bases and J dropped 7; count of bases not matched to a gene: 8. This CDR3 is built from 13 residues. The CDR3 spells CASAQRGPQPQHF. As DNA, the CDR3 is TGTGCCAGCGCACAGAGGGGGCCCCAGCCCCAGCATTTT.

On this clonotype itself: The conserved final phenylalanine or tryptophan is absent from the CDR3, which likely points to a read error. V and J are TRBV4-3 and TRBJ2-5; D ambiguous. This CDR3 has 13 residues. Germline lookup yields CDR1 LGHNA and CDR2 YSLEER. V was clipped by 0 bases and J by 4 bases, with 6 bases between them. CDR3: CASSQEGGETQYY. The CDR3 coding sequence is TGCGCCAGCAGCCAAGAAGGCGGAGAGACCCAGTACTAC.

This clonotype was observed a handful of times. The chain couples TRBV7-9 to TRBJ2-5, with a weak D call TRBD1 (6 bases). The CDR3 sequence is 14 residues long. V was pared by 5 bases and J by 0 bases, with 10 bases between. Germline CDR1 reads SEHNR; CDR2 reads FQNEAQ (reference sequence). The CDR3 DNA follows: TGTGCCAGCAGCGCGTGGACAGACCAAGAGACCCAGTACTTC. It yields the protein CASSAWTDQETQYF.

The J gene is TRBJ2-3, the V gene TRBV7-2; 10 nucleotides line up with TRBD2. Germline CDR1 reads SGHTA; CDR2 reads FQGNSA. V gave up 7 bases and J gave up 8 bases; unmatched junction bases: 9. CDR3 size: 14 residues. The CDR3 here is CASNPGLAFGTQYF. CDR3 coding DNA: TGTGCCAGCAACCCGGGACTAGCGTTCGGTACGCAGTATTTT.

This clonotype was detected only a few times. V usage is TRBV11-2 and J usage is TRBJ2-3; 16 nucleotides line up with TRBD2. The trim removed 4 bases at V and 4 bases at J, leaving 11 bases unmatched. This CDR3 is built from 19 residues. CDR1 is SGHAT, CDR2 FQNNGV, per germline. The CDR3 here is CASSSNTGTSGRAPDTQYF. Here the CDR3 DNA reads TGTGCCAGCAGCTCCAACACCGGGACTAGCGGGAGGGCCCCAGATACGCAGTATTTT.

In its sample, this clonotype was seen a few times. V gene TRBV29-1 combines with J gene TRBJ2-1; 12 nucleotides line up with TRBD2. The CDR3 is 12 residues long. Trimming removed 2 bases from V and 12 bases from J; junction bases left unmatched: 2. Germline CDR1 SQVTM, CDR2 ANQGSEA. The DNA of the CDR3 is TGCAGCGTTGAACTAGCGGGAGGGGCGCAGTTCTTC. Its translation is CSVELAGGAQFF.

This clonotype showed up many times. The CDR3, as DNA: TGCAGTTGGACTAGCGGGTTTAGCTCCTACAATGAGCAGTTCTTC. Translated, it gives CSWTSGFSSYNEQFF. The rearrangement uses TRBV20-1 and TRBJ2-1, with TRBD2 matching 11 bases. Germline values: CDR1 DFQATT, CDR2 SNEGSKA (reference sequence). The ends lost 8 bases at V and 0 bases at J; junction bases unmatched: 6. This CDR3 spans 15 amino acids.

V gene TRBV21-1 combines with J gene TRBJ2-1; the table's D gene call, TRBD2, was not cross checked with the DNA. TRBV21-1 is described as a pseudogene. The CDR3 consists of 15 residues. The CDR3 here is CASSKEKREGNEQFF. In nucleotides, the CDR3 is TGTGCCAGCAGCAAGGAAAAGCGGGAGGGGAATGAGCAGTTCTTC.

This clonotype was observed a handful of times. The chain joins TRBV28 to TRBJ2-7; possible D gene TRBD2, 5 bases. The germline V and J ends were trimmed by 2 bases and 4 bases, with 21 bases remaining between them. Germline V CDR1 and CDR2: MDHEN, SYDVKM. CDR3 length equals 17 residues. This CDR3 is CASSLIRGRDLFYEQYF. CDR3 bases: TGTGCCAGCAGTTTAATTCGAGGGCGAGACCTATTTTACGAGCAGTACTTC.

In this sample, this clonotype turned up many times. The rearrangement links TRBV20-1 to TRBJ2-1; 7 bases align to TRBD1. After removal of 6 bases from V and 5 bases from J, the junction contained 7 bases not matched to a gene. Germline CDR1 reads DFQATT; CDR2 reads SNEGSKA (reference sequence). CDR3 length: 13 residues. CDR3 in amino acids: CSAPRTGNNEQFF. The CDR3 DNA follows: TGCAGTGCCCCCAGGACAGGAAACAATGAGCAGTTCTTC.

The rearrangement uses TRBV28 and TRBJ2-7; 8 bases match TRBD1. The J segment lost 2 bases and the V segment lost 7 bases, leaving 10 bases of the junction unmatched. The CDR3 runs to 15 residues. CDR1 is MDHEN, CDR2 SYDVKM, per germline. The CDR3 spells CASTPDRGFTYEQYF. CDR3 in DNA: TGTGCCAGCACCCCAGACAGGGGATTTACCTACGAGCAGTACTTC.

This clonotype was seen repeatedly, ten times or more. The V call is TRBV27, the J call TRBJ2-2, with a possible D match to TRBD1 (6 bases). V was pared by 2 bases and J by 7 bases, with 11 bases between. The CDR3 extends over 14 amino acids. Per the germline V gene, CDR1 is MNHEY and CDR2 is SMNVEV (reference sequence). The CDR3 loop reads CASSLGQGIGELFF. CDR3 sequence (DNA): TGTGCCAGCAGTTTAGGGCAGGGGATCGGGGAGCTGTTTTTT.

The CDR3 spells CSAVGGSGSYEQYF. The CDR3 DNA reads TGCAGTGCCGTGGGGGGCAGTGGCTCCTACGAGCAGTACTTC. The rearrangement uses TRBV20-1 and TRBJ2-7; D is possibly TRBD1 or TRBD2 (6 bases each). The V end was cut by 6 bases, the J end by 0 bases, with 15 bases between. The CDR3 is 14 amino acids. The germline CDR1 and CDR2 sequences are DFQATT and SNEGSKA (reference sequence).

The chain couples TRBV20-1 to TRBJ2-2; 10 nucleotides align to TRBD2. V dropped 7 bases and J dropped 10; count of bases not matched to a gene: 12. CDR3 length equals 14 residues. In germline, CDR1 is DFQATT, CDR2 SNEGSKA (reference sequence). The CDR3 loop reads CSDLGLAVVEELFF. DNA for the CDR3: TGCAGTGATTTAGGACTAGCGGTCGTGGAGGAGCTGTTTTTT.

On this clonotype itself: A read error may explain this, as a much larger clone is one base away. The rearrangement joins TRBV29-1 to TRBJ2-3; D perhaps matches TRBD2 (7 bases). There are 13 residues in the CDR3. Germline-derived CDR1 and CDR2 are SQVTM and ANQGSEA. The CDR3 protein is CSVESGTPDTQFF. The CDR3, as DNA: TGCAGCGTTGAGAGCGGGACACCAGATACGCAGTTTTTT.

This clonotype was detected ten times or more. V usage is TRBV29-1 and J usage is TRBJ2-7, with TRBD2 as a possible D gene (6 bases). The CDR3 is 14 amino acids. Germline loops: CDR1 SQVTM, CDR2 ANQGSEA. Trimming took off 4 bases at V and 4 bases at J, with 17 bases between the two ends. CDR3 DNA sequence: TGCAGCGTTGGTGGGGCGGGACCTGTTTACGAGCAGTACTTC. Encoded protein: CSVGGAGPVYEQYF.

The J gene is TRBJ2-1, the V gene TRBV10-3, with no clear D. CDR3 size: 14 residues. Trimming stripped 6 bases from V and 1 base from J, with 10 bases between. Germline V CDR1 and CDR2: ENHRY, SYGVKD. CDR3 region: CAISKVGSYNEQFF. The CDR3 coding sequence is TGTGCCATCAGCAAGGTAGGGTCCTACAATGAGCAGTTCTTC.

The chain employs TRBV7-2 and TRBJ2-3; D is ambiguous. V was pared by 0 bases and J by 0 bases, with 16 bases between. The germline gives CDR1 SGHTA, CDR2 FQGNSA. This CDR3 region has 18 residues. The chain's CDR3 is CASSLALGPTTSTDTQYF. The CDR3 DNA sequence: TGTGCCAGCAGCTTAGCGCTGGGTCCTACCACTAGCACAGATACGCAGTATTTT.